Detailed here is one TCR beta chain. As yet, its antigen is unknown. The J segment lost 6 bases and the V segment lost 1 base, leaving 6 bases of the junction unmatched. The CDR3 contains 17 residues. The germline V gene encodes CDR1 SGHVS and CDR2 FNYEAQ. This record comes from a study of cytomegalovirus exposure and HLA in healthy donors. Looking at the study overall: Some 200 million T cells yielded around 100 million unique TCR beta sequences, as an earlier analysis found.

Study-wide results and caveats: In a later analysis, at a false discovery rate of 0.05, roughly 17,000 TCR beta sequences matched HLA alleles.

The PCR employed 60 Vbeta primers together with 13 Jbeta primers. Only in-frame clones appear in the TCRdb table, and some are missing; sequencing was by immunoSEQ multiplex PCR. The sample yields some 150,000 clones, 79% seen once. Donors in the study were healthy people who gave bone marrow. The chain links TRBV7-6 to TRBJ2-1, with TRBD2 matching 13 bases. This clonotype was obtained from a man between 45 and 60 years old in good health and CMV-seropositive. The sequencing input was PBMCs. CDR3 in amino acids: CASSLDGRTSGGNEQFF. Written as DNA, the CDR3 is TGTGCCAGCAGCTTAGACGGAAGGACTAGCGGGGGCAATGAGCAGTTCTTC.